These 25 T cell receptor beta chains were sequenced from one sample in a study of cytomegalovirus exposure and HLA in healthy donors. In the PCR, 60 Vbeta and 13 Jbeta primers were used. Clones were read by immunoSEQ multiplex PCR, and TCRdb kept only the in-frame ones, dropping some. The data show 50,000 to 60,000 clones, roughly 76% seen once. The sample consisted of PBMCs. These receptors came from a woman in her thirties or forties in good health and CMV-seropositive.

The chain joins TRBV28 to TRBJ1-2; TRBD1 agrees at 7 bases. The CDR3 contains 13 residues. CDR1 and CDR2 from the germline V gene are MDHEN and SYDVKM. V was pared by 6 bases and J by 4 bases, with 5 bases of the junction left unmatched. The CDR3, as DNA: TGTGCCAGCAGCCCAACAGGGGCCTATGGCTACACCTTC. This gives the protein CASSPTGAYGYTF.

V usage is TRBV19 and J usage is TRBJ1-4; TRBD1 matches at 8 bases. This CDR3 spans 14 amino acids. The germline CDR1 and CDR2 sequences are LNHDA and SQIVND (reference sequence). V was pared by 5 bases and J by 7 bases, with 6 bases of the junction left unmatched. The CDR3 is CASSADRASEKLFF. CDR3 DNA sequence: TGTGCCAGTAGTGCGGACAGGGCAAGTGAAAAACTGTTTTTT.

The genes are TRBV28 and TRBJ1-2, with TRBD1 identical over 10 bases. J gave up 3 bases and V 6 bases, and 7 bases lay outside the gene matches. Germline V gene lookup returns CDR1 MDHEN and CDR2 SYDVKM. The CDR3 runs 15 residues. The CDR3 is CASSSGQGKDYGYTF. In DNA form, the CDR3 reads TGTGCCAGCAGCTCGGGACAGGGGAAGGACTATGGCTACACCTTC.

The genes are TRBV28 and TRBJ1-5, with a possible D match to TRBD1 (5 bases). In germline, CDR1 is MDHEN, CDR2 SYDVKM. There are 15 residues in the CDR3. Trimming took 5 bases from V and 4 from J, leaving 15 bases between them. For the CDR3, the DNA is TGTGCCAGCAGTCCTAAGGGGATAAAGAATCAGCCCCAGCATTTT. Protein: CASSPKGIKNQPQHF.

This rearrangement joins TRBV4-1 to TRBJ2-5, with a possible D match to TRBD2 (6 bases). The CDR3 is 14 residues long. Between the trimmed V and J ends, which lost 1 base and 2 bases, there was a span of 8 bases. From germline, CDR1 is MGHRA and CDR2 YSYEKL. The CDR3 loop reads CASSQVAGQETQYF. The CDR3 bases are TGCGCCAGCAGCCAAGTGGCGGGGCAAGAGACCCAGTACTTC.

This clone was picked up a small number of times. This rearrangement joins TRBV27 to TRBJ2-7; D perhaps matches TRBD1 (5 bases). V was cut by 0 bases and J by 5 bases, with 11 bases left in between. CDR1 and CDR2 (germline): MNHEY, SMNVEV (reference sequence). The CDR3 has 14 residues. CDR3 DNA sequence: TGTGCCAGCAGTTTATCGACTCAGGGCCACGAGCAGTACTTC. Translating gives CASSLSTQGHEQYF.

This clone has more than one count but fewer than ten. V gene TRBV18 combines with J gene TRBJ1-1; TRBD1 matches 7 bases. CDR3 length: 14 residues. In germline, CDR1 is KGHSH, CDR2 LQKENI. V was clipped by 5 bases and J by 4 bases; unmatched bases: 7. The CDR3 DNA reads TGTGCCAGCTCAGCAAAACAGGGGATCACTGAAGCTTTCTTT. Encoded protein: CASSAKQGITEAFF.

A few counts support this clone. The rearrangement uses TRBV4-3 and TRBJ2-7; D is perhaps TRBD1 (6 bases). The CDR3 contains 16 residues. Trimming cost V 0 bases and J 0 bases, with 12 bases left between them. Germline V CDR1 and CDR2: LGHNA, YSLEER. The CDR3 nucleotides are TGCGCCAGCAGCCAAGATCCAGGACAGCCCTCCTACGAGCAGTACTTC. It codes for CASSQDPGQPSYEQYF.

This chain joins TRBV4-3 and TRBJ2-5; D not certain. V was pared by 4 bases and J by 4 bases, with 16 bases between. The CDR3 has 15 residues. Germline V gene lookup returns CDR1 LGHNA and CDR2 YSLEER. The CDR3 sequence is CASSRALGPAETQYF. For the CDR3, the DNA is TGCGCCAGCAGCCGAGCCCTTGGGCCCGCAGAGACCCAGTACTTC.

A remark on this clone: The DNA is left out, because the CDR3 cannot be placed on it with certainty; the CDR3 is given as TCRdb lists it. V gene TRBV18 combines with J gene TRBJ1-2; TRBD1 was called by the table and not checked on the DNA. Per germline, CDR1 KGHSH and CDR2 LQKENI. The length of the CDR3 is 14 amino acids, counting both ends. CDR3 residues: CASSPPRAWAVGTF.

This chain uses TRBV7-2 with TRBJ1-2, with no clear D. Germline CDR1 is SGHTA and CDR2 is FQGNSA. The CDR3 runs to 14 residues. Trimming removed 4 bases at V and 6 bases at J, with 15 bases between. CDR3 protein: CASSSGPLTDGYTF. The CDR3 region has the DNA TGTGCCAGCAGCTCAGGCCCTCTTACGGATGGCTACACCTTC. Filled out from reference TRBV7-2 and TRBJ1-2, the complete variable domain reads GAGVSQSPSNKVTEKGKDVELRCDPISGHTALYWYRQSLGQGLEFLIYFQGNSAPDKSGLPSDRFSAERTGGSVSTLTIQRTQQEDSAVYLCASSSGPLTDGYTFGSGTRLTVV.

The J gene is TRBJ2-7, the V gene TRBV7-8, with a tentative D call TRBD2 (5 bases). The CDR3 consists of 14 residues. From germline, CDR1 is SGHVS and CDR2 FQNEAQ. The V end was cut by 0 bases, the J end by 3 bases, with 9 bases between. CDR3 loop: CASSLARGLYEQYF. The CDR3 coding sequence is TGTGCCAGCAGCTTAGCAAGAGGGCTCTACGAGCAGTACTTC.

The chain carries TRBV7-8 and TRBJ2-5, with 10 bases matching TRBD1. The CDR3 is 19 residues long. CDR1 and CDR2 (germline): SGHVS, FQNEAQ. V trimming: 2 bases; J trimming: 2 bases; junction bases outside the gene matches: 14. CDR3 nucleotide sequence: TGTGCCAGCAGCTTACGACCCAAGACAGGGGGCCCAGGTCAAGAGACCCAGTACTTC. Its translation is CASSLRPKTGGPGQETQYF.

The rearrangement joins TRBV6-5 to TRBJ1-6; the D is unclear. The CDR3 runs to 16 residues. Germline assignment: CDR1 MNHEY and CDR2 SVGAGI. V lost 0 bases to trimming and J lost 4 bases, with 10 bases between them. The CDR3 spells CASSYSTLTYNSPLHF. In nucleotides, the CDR3 is TGTGCCAGCAGTTACTCGACACTGACATATAATTCACCCCTCCACTTT.

The rearrangement links TRBV6-1 to TRBJ2-3; the D is unclear. The CDR3 is 14 amino acids. V lost 7 bases and J 2 bases, leaving 13 bases between the germline ends. Germline V gene sequence: CDR1 MNHNS, CDR2 SASEGT. The CDR3 DNA reads TGTGCCAGCATGTACGAGTTCTACACAGATACGCAGTATTTT. Translating gives CASMYEFYTDTQYF.

V is TRBV5-1 and J is TRBJ2-3, with D perhaps TRBD1 (6 bases). The germline CDR1 and CDR2 sequences are SGHRS and YFSETQ. The CDR3 extends over 14 amino acids. Trimming cost V 2 bases and J 2 bases, with 9 bases left between them. This CDR3 is CASSLQGPTDTQYF. The CDR3 DNA follows: TGCGCCAGCAGCTTACAGGGCCCCACAGATACGCAGTATTTT.

The CDR3 loop reads CASSHWQGREKLFF. The CDR3, as DNA: TGTGCCAGCAGCCACTGGCAGGGGAGAGAAAAACTGTTTTTT. The chain links TRBV7-9 to TRBJ1-4, with D tentatively TRBD1 (6 bases). The CDR3 sequence is 14 residues long. Trimming pared 5 bases from V and 8 bases from J, leaving 15 bases between. Germline lookup yields CDR1 SEHNR and CDR2 FQNEAQ (reference sequence).

This chain connects TRBV9 to TRBJ2-7, with TRBD2 matching 7 bases. With V trimmed by 0 bases and J by 3 bases, 6 bases remained unmatched. This CDR3 has 15 residues. Germline V gene lookup returns CDR1 SGDLS and CDR2 YYNGEE. The chain's CDR3 is CASSVASSGRYEQYF. CDR3 in DNA: TGTGCCAGCAGCGTAGCCTCTAGCGGCCGCTACGAGCAGTACTTC.

This clone showed up just once. The J gene is TRBJ1-3, the V gene TRBV21-1; TRBD1 was called by the table and not checked on the DNA. TRBV21-1 is assigned pseudogene status. The CDR3 length is 16 residues. DNA of the CDR3: TGTGCCAGCAGCAAAGCGCGGCAGGGTAGTGGAAACACCATATATTTT. Protein sequence: CASSKARQGSGNTIYF.

The chain couples TRBV11-2 to TRBJ2-4; D ambiguous. The CDR3 has 13 residues. Trimming removed 5 bases from V and 0 bases from J, with 5 bases in between. Germline V gene lookup returns CDR1 SGHAT and CDR2 FQNNGV. This chain's CDR3 is CASSPIAKNIQYF. The CDR3 DNA reads TGTGCCAGCAGCCCAATAGCCAAAAACATTCAGTACTTC.

This clone is a singleton in its sample. In this CDR3 the conserved last residue, phenylalanine or tryptophan, is missing, so a read error is likely. The rearrangement links TRBV7-9 to TRBJ2-3; D is perhaps TRBD2 (6 bases). CDR1 is SEHNR and CDR2 is FQNEAQ in the germline V gene (reference sequence). Deletions cut 6 bases from V and 0 bases from J, with 7 bases between. This CDR3 region has 13 residues. The CDR3 sequence is CASRRGSTDTQYL. The CDR3 DNA reads as TGTGCCAGCAGACGGGGGAGCACAGATACGCAGTATCTT.

The chain recombines TRBV7-9 with TRBJ1-1; 8 bases line up with TRBD1. In germline, CDR1 is SEHNR, CDR2 FQNEAQ (reference sequence). The V and J ends lost 3 bases and 7 bases, in that order; junction bases with no gene match: 4. This CDR3 is 13 amino acids long. The CDR3 loop reads CASSLNRGGEAFF. For the CDR3, the DNA is TGTGCCAGCAGCTTGAACAGGGGGGGTGAAGCTTTCTTT.

The chain has TRBV9 and TRBJ2-7, with D possibly TRBD2 on 5 matching bases. The CDR3 is 15 residues long. Germline loops: CDR1 SGDLS, CDR2 YYNGEE. Trimming left V 4 bases short and J 2 bases short, with 16 bases between. DNA for the CDR3: TGTGCCAGCAGCCTGAACGGGATACCCACCTACGAGCAGTACTTC. It yields the protein CASSLNGIPTYEQYF.

This clone was observed once. The chain is built from TRBV10-3 and TRBJ1-2, with a weak D call TRBD1 (6 bases). V lost 6 bases to trimming and J lost 5 bases, with 13 bases between them. Germline CDR1 and CDR2: ENHRY and SYGVKD. CDR3 length: 13 residues. In DNA form, the CDR3 reads TGTGCCATCAGGCCGACAGGAGAGTATGGCTACACCTTC. Translation gives CAIRPTGEYGYTF.

This clone appeared a few times. The V gene is TRBV11-2, the J gene TRBJ2-7; TRBD1 aligns across 7 bases. The V gene's germline CDR1 is SGHAT and CDR2 FQNNGV. V lost 5 bases and J lost 3; bases outside the gene matches: 4. CDR3 size: 13 residues. The CDR3 spells CASSEGTDYEQYF. DNA of the CDR3: TGTGCCAGCAGCGAAGGGACAGACTACGAGCAGTACTTC.